The rows below give T cell receptor beta chains drawn from one sample of a study of shared clonotypes between healthy human individuals. The data were produced by immunoSEQ multiplex PCR, yet TCRdb's version contains in-frame clones alone and is incomplete. The sample records 2 million to 2.5 million clones, around 95% being singletons. The source material was naive CD4+ T cells sorted from blood. Every receptor here comes from a man younger than 35 in good health. The CDR3 runs from the conserved cysteine through the conserved F or W. The D gene is left open where the match is weak. The listing skips clone size in some rows; elsewhere it reads once, few, many or a size class.

>TRBV7-9|TRBJ2-7|NA|TRBD2
CASTLAGFSYEQYF
TGTGCCAGCACCCTAGCGGGGTTCTCCTACGAGCAGTACTTC
>TRBV7-2|TRBJ2-5|NA|NA
CASSQDRQETQYF
TGTGCCAGCAGCCAAGACAGGCAAGAGACCCAGTACTTC
>TRBV5-1|TRBJ2-1|NA|NA
CASSLRDEQFF
TGCGCCAGCAGCCTTCGCGATGAGCAGTTCTTC
>TRBV4-1|TRBJ2-1|once|TRBD2
CASSANGITSGTYEQFF
TGCGCCAGCAGCGCCAACGGTATTACTAGCGGGACCTATGAGCAGTTCTTC
>TRBV19|TRBJ1-3|NA|NA
CASRDSGNTIYF
TGTGCCAGCAGGGACTCTGGAAACACCATATATTTT
>TRBV28|TRBJ1-6|NA|TRBD1
CASSRWDRDNSPLHF
TGTGCCAGCAGTAGGTGGGACAGGGACAATTCACCCCTCCACTTT
>TRBV5-1|TRBJ2-1|NA|NA
CASSLEPYNEQFF
TGCGCCAGCAGCTTGGAACCTTACAATGAGCAGTTCTTC
>TRBV7-3|TRBJ2-7|NA|TRBD1
CASSFGQGRYEQYF
TGTGCCAGCAGCTTCGGACAGGGGCGGTACGAGCAGTACTTC
>TRBV6-4|TRBJ1-1|NA|NA
CASSSSSLNTEAFF
NA
>TRBV30|TRBJ1-1|NA|NA
CAWTTLNTEAFF
TGTGCCTGGACGACATTGAACACTGAAGCTTTCTTT
>TRBV30|TRBJ1-5|NA|NA
CAWSVQHSNQPQHF
TGTGCCTGGAGTGTACAACATAGCAATCAGCCCCAGCATTTT
>TRBV7-2|TRBJ1-2|NA|NA
CASSPEGANYGYTF
TGTGCCAGCAGCCCAGAAGGGGCAAACTATGGCTACACCTTC
>TRBV28|TRBJ2-7|NA|TRBD2
CASSKGLAGVGEQYF
TGTGCCAGCAGTAAAGGACTAGCGGGGGTTGGTGAGCAGTACTTC
>TRBV7-2|TRBJ1-5|NA|NA
CASSLGGAKQPQHF
TGTGCCAGCAGCTTAGGGGGGGCGAAGCAGCCCCAGCATTTT
>TRBV30|TRBJ1-2|NA|TRBD1
CAWSVRTGEGGGGYTF
TGTGCCTGGAGTGTACGTACAGGGGAGGGAGGAGGTGGCTACACCTTC
>TRBV10-1|TRBJ1-1|NA|TRBD1
CASSRQGKNTEAFF
TGCGCCAGCAGTAGACAGGGGAAGAACACTGAAGCTTTCTTT
>TRBV14|TRBJ1-6|NA|TRBD1
CASSQAGQGFGALHF
TGTGCCAGCAGCCAGGCGGGACAGGGATTTGGGGCCCTCCACTTT
>TRBV28|TRBJ1-1|NA|NA
CASSSRMNTEAFF
TGTGCCAGCAGTTCCCGGATGAACACTGAAGCTTTCTTT
>TRBV2|TRBJ2-2|NA|TRBD2
CASSEARFGLAGAGELFF
TGTGCCAGCAGTGAAGCGCGATTCGGACTAGCGGGAGCCGGGGAGCTGTTTTTT
>TRBV7-9|TRBJ2-3|NA|TRBD2
CASSSAGSTDTQYF
TGTGCCAGCAGCTCAGCGGGAAGCACAGATACGCAGTATTTT
>TRBV7-2|TRBJ2-3|NA|TRBD2
CASSYVPGLGLDTQYF
TGTGCCAGCAGCTACGTACCGGGACTAGGATTAGATACGCAGTATTTT
>TRBV5-4|TRBJ2-3|NA|NA
CASSLRSGTNTDTQYF
TGTGCCAGCAGCTTAAGGAGCGGGACAAACACAGATACGCAGTATTTT
>TRBV9|TRBJ2-1|NA|TRBD2
CASSVVPSGGAWQFF
TGTGCCAGCAGCGTAGTCCCTAGCGGGGGGGCGTGGCAGTTCTTC
>TRBV28|TRBJ1-1|NA|NA
CASSLVQGRNTEAFF
TGTGCCAGCAGTTTGGTCCAGGGGAGGAACACTGAAGCTTTCTTT
>TRBV9|TRBJ2-1|once|NA
CASCPSTGNEQFF
TGTGCCAGCTGCCCTTCGACGGGCAATGAGCAGTTCTTC
>TRBV5-1|TRBJ2-3|NA|NA
CASSLSTIGGADTQYF
TGCGCCAGCAGCTTGTCGACCATTGGTGGGGCAGATACGCAGTATTTT
>TRBV5-1|TRBJ2-5|NA|TRBD2
CASSLVGKAGGIQETQYF
TGCGCCAGCAGCTTGGTCGGGAAAGCGGGAGGCATCCAAGAGACCCAGTACTTC
>TRBV6-6|TRBJ1-2|NA|NA
CASSYSPGQGYTF
TGTGCCAGCAGTTACTCGCCAGGACAGGGCTACACCTTC
>TRBV5-1|TRBJ2-1|NA|TRBD1
CASSADRGNEQFF
TGCGCCAGCAGCGCGGACAGGGGCAATGAGCAGTTCTTC
>TRBV10-3|TRBJ2-2|once|NA
CAISDAGNTGELFF
TGTGCCATCAGTGACGCGGGGAACACCGGGGAGCTGTTTTTT
>TRBV6-6|TRBJ2-1|NA|TRBD2
CASSYGAGVNNEQFF
TGTGCCAGCAGTTACGGGGCGGGAGTAAACAATGAGCAGTTCTTC
>TRBV19|TRBJ1-1|NA|TRBD1
CASSPGTGGAGYTEAFF
TGTGCCAGTAGCCCCGGGACAGGGGGCGCGGGTTACACTGAAGCTTTCTTT
>TRBV6-5|TRBJ2-7|NA|NA
CASSRDTKSEQYF
TGTGCCAGCAGTCGGGACACTAAAAGCGAGCAGTACTTC
>TRBV5-1|TRBJ1-3|NA|NA
CASSEGYGNTIYF
TGCGCCAGCAGTGAGGGGTACGGAAACACCATATATTTT
>TRBV7-9|TRBJ2-3|NA|NA
CASSYWDFTDTQYF
TGTGCCAGCAGCTACTGGGACTTCACAGATACGCAGTATTTT
>TRBV10-1|TRBJ2-7|NA|TRBD2
CASSALAGGHEQYF
TGCGCCAGCAGTGCCCTAGCGGGAGGCCACGAGCAGTACTTC
>TRBV4-1|TRBJ2-3|NA|TRBD2
CASSVPPAGGPGTDTQYF
TGCGCCAGCAGCGTCCCGCCAGCGGGGGGGCCTGGCACAGATACGCAGTATTTT